These T cell receptor beta chains were read from a single sample in a study of blood T cell repertoires in COVID-19. Clones were read by immunoSEQ multiplex PCR, and TCRdb kept only the in-frame ones, dropping some. Of approximately 330,000 clones in the sample, over 80% were seen once. The sample was peripheral blood. All receptors derive from a man younger than 45 with COVID-19, enrolled during active disease. Each CDR3 is given with its conserved first and last residue. D genes are given only for firm matches. Some rows have no size entry. The others give once, few or many, or a class for an expanded clone.

TRBD1	TRBV10-3	TRBJ1-1	14	.	CAISEWQGDTEAFF	TGTGCCATCAGTGAGTGGCAGGGGGACACTGAAGCTTTCTTT
TRBD1	TRBV29-1	TRBJ1-1	13	.	CSTNRGYNAEAFF	TGCAGCACCAACAGGGGGTATAACGCTGAAGCTTTCTTT
TRBD1	TRBV7-2	TRBJ1-5	18	.	CASSFDWTGRGSNQPQHF	TGTGCCAGCAGCTTCGACTGGACAGGGCGAGGAAGCAATCAGCCCCAGCATTTT
.	TRBV29-1	TRBJ1-3	11	.	CSVDLGNTIYF	TGCAGCGTTGATTTAGGAAACACCATATATTTT
TRBD1	TRBV6-1	TRBJ2-2	15	.	CASSEGTVLTGELFF	TGTGCCAGCAGTGAGGGGACAGTCCTCACCGGGGAGCTGTTTTTT
.	TRBV18	TRBJ1-1	14	.	CASSPPAVNTEAFF	TGTGCCAGCTCACCACCGGCGGTGAACACTGAAGCTTTCTTT
TRBD1	TRBV11-2	TRBJ1-2	16	.	CASSKHSGTGRDGYTF	TGTGCCAGCAGCAAACACTCCGGGACAGGGCGTGACGGCTACACCTTC
TRBD1	TRBV12-5	TRBJ1-2	14	.	CASGFLDRDYGYTF	TGTGCTAGTGGTTTTCTGGACAGGGACTATGGCTACACCTTC
.	TRBV7-3	TRBJ1-5	16	.	CASSLTRRQGGQPQHF	TGTGCCAGCAGCTTAACGCGACGGCAGGGTGGTCAGCCCCAGCATTTT
.	TRBV6-5	TRBJ1-2	15	once	CASSPSRLGQSGYTF	TGTGCCAGCAGTCCATCCCGCCTCGGACAGTCTGGCTACACCTTC
TRBD1	TRBV28	TRBJ2-5	16	.	CASSHPRDRDRETQYF	TGTGCCAGCAGCCACCCCCGGGACAGGGATAGAGAGACCCAGTACTTC
TRBD1	TRBV18	TRBJ1-2	15	.	CASSPDREFNYGYTF	TGTGCCAGCTCACCGGACAGGGAGTTTAACTATGGCTACACCTTC
TRBD2	TRBV6-2/TRBV6-3	TRBJ2-2	15	.	CASSPTSGRTGELFF	TGTGCCAGCAGCCCCACTAGCGGGAGGACCGGGGAGCTGTTTTTT
TRBD1	TRBV18	TRBJ1-1	17	.	CASSPGPGQGLITEAFF	TGTGCCAGCTCACCGGGCCCGGGACAGGGTTTGATCACTGAAGCTTTCTTT
.	TRBV18	TRBJ1-2	15	.	CASSPLRALDYGYTF	TGTGCCAGCTCACCTCTGAGGGCCCTGGACTATGGCTACACCTTC
TRBD1	TRBV4-1	TRBJ1-3	19	.	CASSQVALGQYDYGNTIYF	TGCGCCAGCAGCCAAGTGGCCCTGGGACAGTACGATTATGGAAACACCATATATTTT
TRBD1	TRBV6-5	TRBJ2-1	16	.	CASSSTGASSYNEQFF	TGTGCCAGCAGTTCGACAGGGGCAAGCTCCTACAATGAGCAGTTCTTC
.	TRBV6-5	TRBJ1-6	16	.	CASSYGGGLYNSPLHF	TGTGCCAGCAGTTACGGGGGGGGCCTCTATAATTCACCCCTCCACTTT
.	TRBV4-3	TRBJ1-5	18	.	CASSQDGAGIGSNQPQHF	TGCGCCAGCAGCCAAGATGGGGCAGGGATTGGAAGCAATCAGCCCCAGCATTTT
.	TRBV6-6	TRBJ2-7	16	.	CASSFALTRDFYEQYF	TGTGCCAGCAGTTTCGCCCTGACCCGTGACTTCTACGAGCAGTACTTC
.	TRBV5-1	TRBJ1-2	14	few	CASSLVRGFYGYTF	TGCGCCAGCAGCTTGGTTAGAGGGTTCTATGGCTACACCTTC
.	TRBV5-1	TRBJ2-7	14	.	CASSLALASYEQYF	TGCGCCAGCAGCTTGGCACTAGCCTCCTACGAGCAGTACTTC
TRBD1	TRBV11-2	TRBJ2-7	16	.	CASSPNSRDRVGEQYF	TGTGCCAGCAGTCCGAATTCCCGGGACAGGGTGGGAGAGCAGTACTTC
TRBD1	TRBV12-3/TRBV12-4	TRBJ1-2	13	.	CASSGDRKYGYTF	TGTGCCAGCAGTGGGGACAGAAAATATGGCTACACCTTC
.	TRBV18	TRBJ2-2	15	.	CASSFGTGNTGELFF	TGTGCCAGCTCCTTTGGGACTGGGAACACCGGGGAGCTGTTTTTT
.	TRBV3-1/TRBV3-2	TRBJ2-7	15	.	CASSPAGRLAYEQYF	TGTGCCAGCAGCCCGGCGGGCAGGCTTGCCTACGAGCAGTACTTC
.	TRBV11-3	TRBJ1-1	13	.	CASSTGQNTEAFF	TGTGCCAGCAGCACAGGGCAGAACACTGAAGCTTTCTTT
.	TRBV7-2	TRBJ2-6	16	.	CASRDSALSGANVLTF	TGTGCCAGCAGGGACAGTGCCCTCTCTGGGGCCAACGTCCTGACTTTC
TRBD2	TRBV6-6	TRBJ2-1	15	.	CASSIGTSGTNEQFF	TGTGCCAGCAGTATCGGGACTAGCGGGACCAATGAGCAGTTCTTC
.	TRBV6-5	TRBJ1-1	15	.	CASSFFRGNPPEAFF	TGTGCCAGCAGTTTCTTCAGGGGTAACCCTCCTGAAGCTTTCTTT
.	TRBV28	TRBJ1-1	11	.	CASSSRVVAFF	TGTGCCAGCAGTAGTCGCGTTGTAGCTTTCTTT
.	TRBV28	TRBJ2-7	13	.	CASRIPQGYEQYF	TGTGCCAGCAGAATACCCCAGGGCTACGAGCAGTACTTC